This TCR beta chain comes out of a study of T-cell memory formation after mild COVID-19. Germline CDR1 and CDR2: SGDLS and YYNGEE. The junction had 5 bases not matched to a gene; V was cut back by 3 bases and J by 7 bases. The CDR3 runs to 14 residues. TCRdb re-called the 5' RACE reads with MiXCR, one entry per CDR3 protein. The table shows about 110,000 distinct CDR3 sequences, with over 15% occurring only once. The source is a man younger than 35 who had mild COVID-19 (a few samples of this study predate the infection). Cell type and time point are not known. The chain has TRBV9 and TRBJ2-3; 10 nucleotides match TRBD2. What was sequenced was PBMCs or a T cell subset sorted from them (not recorded which). The CDR3 DNA sequence: TGTGCCAGCAGCGGAAGCGGGGGGGCACATACGCAGTATTTT. Protein product: CASSGSGGAHTQYF.